This T cell receptor beta chain was retrieved from a study of blood T cell repertoires in COVID-19. Study summary: Specimens from acute and convalescent COVID-19 originated in the United States, Italy and Spain. Sample material is recorded as cDNA or gDNA derived from T cells, B-cell-depleted T cells, or PBMCs.

Germline lookup yields CDR1 MDHEN and CDR2 SYDVKM. The CDR3 covers 15 residues. The trim removed 4 bases at V and 6 bases at J, leaving 9 bases unmatched. Original processing notes: Amplified reference gene primers provided the basis for estimating nucleated cell counts. Produced via immunoSEQ multiplex PCR; TCRdb's table is partial and in-frame only. The V and J calls and the clone size are those of that table, but D and trimming were determined from the DNA. The sample has approximately 500,000 clones; 75% to 90% are singletons. V and J are TRBV28 and TRBJ1-1; TRBD1 aligns across 9 bases. The specimen sequenced was peripheral blood. This TCR came from a human donor in a cohort sampled during active COVID-19. CDR3 nucleotide sequence: TGTGCCAGCAGTTCCTCGGGGACAGGGAATTCTGAAGCTTTCTTT. Translated: CASSSSGTGNSEAFF.